These 3 T cell receptor beta chains originate from one sample sequenced in a study of T cell repertoires in cytomegalovirus infection. TCRdb ran MiXCR on the reads and lists one entry per CDR3 protein. The sample has around 750,000 distinct CDR3 sequences, about 30% seen once; the top ten hold 9.5% to 15%. The antigens of these receptors remain unknown. The sample here was cultured CD8+ T cells from PBMCs, taken from culture after CMV antigen stimulation. The receptors were gathered from a human donor in good health (CMV status not recorded). Some clones in this sample may be carry-over from other donors' samples.

This clonotype was recorded a few times. This chain connects TRBV5-6 to TRBJ2-1; 9 bases are a match to TRBD1. The CDR3 is 11 residues long. The V segment lost 3 bases and the J segment 14 bases; nucleotides outside the gene matches: 3. Germline V gene data show CDR1 as SGHDT and CDR2 as YYEEEE. CDR3 nucleotides: TGTGCCAGCAGCTGGGACAGGGTCGAGTTCTTC. Translating it yields CASSWDRVEFF.

The chain uses TRBV12-3 or TRBV12-4 and TRBJ1-2, with a weak D call TRBD1 (6 bases). The CDR3 loop spans 14 amino acids. Trimming removed 0 bases at V and 10 bases at J, with 15 bases between. The CDR3 DNA sequence: TGTGCCAGCAGTTTAGCGATCAGGGGTCAAGACTACACCTTC. It yields the protein CASSLAIRGQDYTF.

This clonotype was seen only a few times. The V gene is TRBV6-6, the J gene TRBJ2-3; D gene uncertain. Per the germline V gene, CDR1 is MNHNY and CDR2 is SVGAGI (reference sequence). There are 15 residues in the CDR3. V was shortened by 0 bases and J by 2 bases, with 9 bases between the two germline ends. CDR3 region: CASSYSSHSTDTQYF. DNA for the CDR3: TGTGCCAGCAGTTACTCAAGTCATTCCACAGATACGCAGTATTTT.